This paragraph reports one TCR beta chain. Its antigen remains unidentified. This entry belongs to a study of cytomegalovirus exposure and HLA in healthy donors. Looking at the study overall: Genetic ancestry analysis placed under 90% of the 300 to 400 donors that were genotyped in the Caucasian-associated cluster. Findings and limits, study-wide: One variant, a missense change in DCLRE1C, was linked in a later analysis to TCR beta V- and J-gene trimming. Confirmation in vitro established that a few CMV-associated chains were specific for CMV antigens. Owing to their indistinguishability, certain V segments, notably TRBV6-2 and TRBV6-3, were excluded.

The study ran its PCR with 60 Vbeta and 13 Jbeta primers. Some clones are missing from TCRdb's copy, which holds only in-frame ones; the method was immunoSEQ multiplex PCR. Here the sample spans about 170,000 clones, around 77% being singletons. The CDR3 contains 17 residues. From germline, CDR1 is SGDLS and CDR2 YYNGEE. This chain links TRBV9 with TRBJ2-5, with 13 positions matching TRBD2. The DNA end favors TRBJ2-7, so the J call may be wrong. Material for sequencing was PBMCs. This sequence was found in a woman aged 50 to 60 in good health and CMV-seropositive. In DNA, the CDR3 is TGTGCCAGCAGCCCAGGGACTAGCGGGATTTGGTCCTACGAGCAGTACTTC. This codes for CASSPGTSGIWSYEQYF.